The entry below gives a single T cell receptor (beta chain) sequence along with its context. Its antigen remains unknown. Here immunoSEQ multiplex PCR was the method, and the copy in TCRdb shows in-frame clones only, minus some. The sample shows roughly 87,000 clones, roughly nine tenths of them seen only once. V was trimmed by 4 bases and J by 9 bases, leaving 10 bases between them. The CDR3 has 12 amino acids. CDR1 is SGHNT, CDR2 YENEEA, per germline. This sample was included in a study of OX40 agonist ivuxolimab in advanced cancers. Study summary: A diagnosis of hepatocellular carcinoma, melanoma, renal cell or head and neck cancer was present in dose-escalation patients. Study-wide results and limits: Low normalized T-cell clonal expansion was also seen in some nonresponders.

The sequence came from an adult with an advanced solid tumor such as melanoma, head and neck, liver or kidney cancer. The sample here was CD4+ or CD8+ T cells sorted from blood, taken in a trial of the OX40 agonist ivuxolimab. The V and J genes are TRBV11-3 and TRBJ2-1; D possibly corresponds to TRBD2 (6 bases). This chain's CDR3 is CASSSTSSEQFF. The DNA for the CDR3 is TGTGCCAGCAGCTCGACTAGTTCTGAGCAGTTCTTC.